The clone carrying this T cell receptor (beta chain) has a count of ten or more. What it binds is unknown. Regions amplified from RNA transcripts were the TCR beta CDR3 regions. A first-round RT-PCR of the TCR CDR3 used the HTBI primer set. In TCRdb, the multiplex PCR reads were re-called with MiXCR into one record per CDR3 protein. Of approximately 380,000 distinct CDR3 sequences in the sample, roughly an eighth are singletons; the top ten hold around 27%. This CDR3 is built from 14 residues. Between the trimmed V and J ends, which lost 1 base and 6 bases, there was a span of 12 bases. Per the germline V gene, CDR1 is MDHEN and CDR2 is SYDVKM. Each person with ophthalmopathy scored at least 3 on the Clinical Activity Score, reached NOSPECS grade 4 or higher, and had been ill under 3 months. Criteria for exclusion of patients were uncontrolled infection, other autoimmune disease, pregnancy or lactation.

This sample is part of a study of T cells in Graves' hyperthyroidism and ophthalmopathy. Study-wide results and limits: Ophthalmopathy got predicted by the model a median approximately 6.3 months before its onset. Among clonotypes expanded in thyroid above 0.001, most were also found in blood.

The sequence derives from a man aged 50 or older with Graves' ophthalmopathy. What was sequenced was blood. This rearrangement joins TRBV28 to TRBJ1-1, with D possibly TRBD1 on 6 matching bases. This chain's CDR3 is CASSLSGSGAEAFF. The CDR3, as DNA: TGTGCCAGCAGTTTATCAGGCTCAGGGGCTGAAGCTTTCTTT.